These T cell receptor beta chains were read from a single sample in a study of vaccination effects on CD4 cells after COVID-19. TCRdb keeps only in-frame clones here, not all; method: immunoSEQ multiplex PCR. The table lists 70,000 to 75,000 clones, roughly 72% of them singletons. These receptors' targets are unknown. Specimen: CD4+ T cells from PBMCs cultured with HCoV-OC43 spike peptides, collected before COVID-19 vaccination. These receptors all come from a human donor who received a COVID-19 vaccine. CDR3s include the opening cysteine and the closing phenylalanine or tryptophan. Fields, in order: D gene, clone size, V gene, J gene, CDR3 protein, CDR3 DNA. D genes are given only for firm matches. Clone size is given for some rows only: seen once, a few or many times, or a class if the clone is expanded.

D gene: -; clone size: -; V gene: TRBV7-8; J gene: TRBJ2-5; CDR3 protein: CASSLAGSETQYF; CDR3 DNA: TGTGCCAGCAGCTTAGCGGGGTCGGAGACCCAGTACTTC
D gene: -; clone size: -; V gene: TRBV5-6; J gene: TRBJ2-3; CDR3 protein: CASSLVLRGTDTQYF; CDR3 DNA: TGTGCCAGCAGCTTGGTTTTGCGGGGAACAGATACGCAGTATTTT
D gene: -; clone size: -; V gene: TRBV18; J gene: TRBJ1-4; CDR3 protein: CASSILPGLRNEKLFF; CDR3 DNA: TGTGCCAGCTCCATTCTTCCGGGACTGCGGAATGAAAAACTGTTTTTT
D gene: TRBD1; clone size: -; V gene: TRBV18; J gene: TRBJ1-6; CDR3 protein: CASSSGGQGHRTPLHF; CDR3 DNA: TGTGCCAGCTCCTCTGGAGGACAGGGGCATAGGACACCCCTCCACTTT
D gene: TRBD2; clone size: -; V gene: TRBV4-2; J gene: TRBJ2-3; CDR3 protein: CASSQDPAGGPKDTQYF; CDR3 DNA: TGTGCCAGCAGCCAAGATCCGGCGGGGGGGCCCAAAGATACGCAGTATTTT
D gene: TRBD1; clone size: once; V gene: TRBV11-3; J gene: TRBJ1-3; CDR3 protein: CASSPGQGSSGNTIYF; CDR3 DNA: TGTGCCAGCAGCCCGGGACAGGGGTCCTCTGGAAACACCATATATTTT
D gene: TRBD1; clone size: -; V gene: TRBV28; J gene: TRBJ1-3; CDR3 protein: CASTGTVSGNTIYF; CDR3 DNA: TGTGCCAGCACTGGGACAGTCTCTGGAAACACCATATATTTT
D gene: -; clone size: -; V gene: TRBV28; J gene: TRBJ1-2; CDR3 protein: CASSPPDRTNYGYTF; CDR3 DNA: TGTGCCAGCAGTCCCCCGGACAGAACTAACTATGGCTACACCTTC
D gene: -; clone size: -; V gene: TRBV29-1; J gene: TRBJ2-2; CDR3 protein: CSVGRWMGKTGELFF; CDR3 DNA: TGCAGCGTTGGGCGATGGATGGGGAAGACCGGGGAGCTGTTTTTT
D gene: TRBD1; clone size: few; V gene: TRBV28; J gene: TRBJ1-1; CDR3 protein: CASIVDRVGTEAFF; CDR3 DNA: TGTGCCAGCATCGTGGACAGGGTCGGGACTGAAGCTTTCTTT
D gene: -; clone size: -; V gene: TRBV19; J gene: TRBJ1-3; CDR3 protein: CASSSDRDISGNTIYF; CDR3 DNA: TGTGCCAGTAGTAGTGATCGGGACATCTCTGGAAACACCATATATTTT
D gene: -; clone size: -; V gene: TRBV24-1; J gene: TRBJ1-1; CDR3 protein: CATSETDKPGTEAFF; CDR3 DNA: TGTGCCACCAGTGAAACCGACAAGCCTGGGACTGAAGCTTTCTTT
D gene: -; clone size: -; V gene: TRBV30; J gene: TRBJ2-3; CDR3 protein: CAWSGVWGISDTQYF; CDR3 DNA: TGTGCCTGGAGCGGTGTTTGGGGAATATCAGATACGCAGTATTTT
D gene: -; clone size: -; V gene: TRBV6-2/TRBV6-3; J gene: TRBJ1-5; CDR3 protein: CASSYGGGRRPQHF; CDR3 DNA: TGTGCCAGCAGTTACGGTGGCGGTAGACGGCCCCAGCATTTT
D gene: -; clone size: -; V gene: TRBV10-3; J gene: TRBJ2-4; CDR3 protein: CAISEWGGPDIQYF; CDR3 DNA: TGTGCCATCAGTGAGTGGGGGGGCCCGGACATTCAGTACTTC
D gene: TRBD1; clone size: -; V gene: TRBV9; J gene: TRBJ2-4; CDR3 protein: CASSAGQGMGKNIQYF; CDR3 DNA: TGTGCCAGCAGCGCGGGACAGGGTATGGGCAAAAACATTCAGTACTTC
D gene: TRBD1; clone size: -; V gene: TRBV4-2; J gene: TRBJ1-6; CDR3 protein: CASSPQRGQGYNSPLHF; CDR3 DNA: TGTGCCAGCAGCCCACAGAGGGGACAGGGGTATAATTCACCCCTCCACTTT
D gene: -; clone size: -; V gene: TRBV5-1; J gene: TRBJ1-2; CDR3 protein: CASSLYGNYGYTF; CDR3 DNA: TGCGCCAGCAGCTTATATGGTAACTATGGCTACACCTTC
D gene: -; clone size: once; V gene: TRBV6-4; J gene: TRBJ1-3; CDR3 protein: CASSRSTSGNTIYF; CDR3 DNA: TGTGCCAGCAGTAGAAGCACGTCTGGAAACACCATATATTTT
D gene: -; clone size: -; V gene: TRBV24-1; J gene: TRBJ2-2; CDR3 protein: CATSRAGAGELFF; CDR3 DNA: TGTGCCACCAGTAGAGCAGGGGCCGGGGAGCTGTTTTTT
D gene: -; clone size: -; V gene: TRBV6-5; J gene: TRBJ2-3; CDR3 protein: CASSSVRGRTDTQYF; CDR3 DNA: TGTGCCAGCAGTTCGGTCAGGGGGAGGACAGATACGCAGTATTTT
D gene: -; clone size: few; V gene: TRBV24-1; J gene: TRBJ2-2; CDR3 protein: CATSDQITGELFF; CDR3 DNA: TGTGCCACCAGTGACCAAATTACCGGGGAGCTGTTTTTT
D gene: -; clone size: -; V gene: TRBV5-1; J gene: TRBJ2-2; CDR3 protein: CASSPRAGSNTGELFF; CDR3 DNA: TGCGCCAGCAGCCCGAGGGCGGGTTCGAACACCGGGGAGCTGTTTTTT
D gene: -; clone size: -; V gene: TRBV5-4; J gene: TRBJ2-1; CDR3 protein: CASSSGTPNYNEQFF; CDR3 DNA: TGTGCCAGCAGCTCCGGGACTCCAAATTACAATGAGCAGTTCTTC
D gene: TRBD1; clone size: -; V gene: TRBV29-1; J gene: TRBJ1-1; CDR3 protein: CSVRTGTGGRGEAFF; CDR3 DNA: TGCAGCGTGCGCACCGGGACAGGGGGAAGGGGTGAAGCTTTCTTT
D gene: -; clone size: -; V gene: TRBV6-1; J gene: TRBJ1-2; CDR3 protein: CASSPAGSGYGYTF; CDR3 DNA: TGTGCCAGCAGCCCGGCGGGGTCAGGGTATGGCTACACCTTC